This TCR beta chain is from a study of beta chain features in type 1 diabetes. The isolated RNA, all of it, was reverse transcribed, so expressed TCRB transcripts were what got sequenced. Repertoires were generated with immunoSEQ multiplex PCR, while TCRdb's copy carries only in-frame clones and drops some. The table shows under 400,000 clones, with about 20% occurring only once. V lost 4 bases to trimming and J lost 7 bases, with 21 bases between them. There are 16 residues in the CDR3. Germline loops: CDR1 SGHDT, CDR2 YYEEEE. The rearrangement joins TRBV5-6 to TRBJ2-1, with D possibly TRBD2 on 5 matching bases. The sequenced sample consisted of naive CD4+ T cells from blood. This clonotype originated in a woman aged 18-30 years in good health. In nucleotides, the CDR3 is TGTGCCAGCAGCCCCGGACTTGTCGACTGGGGAAATGAGCAGTTCTTC. Amino acids: CASSPGLVDWGNEQFF.